Below, 11 T cell receptor beta chains from the same sample are listed, as sequenced in a study of T cell changes during pregnancy in multiple sclerosis. Here immunoSEQ multiplex PCR was the method, and the copy in TCRdb shows in-frame clones only, minus some. Of 65,000 to 80,000 clones listed, about nine tenths are singletons. Sequencing used peripheral blood, obtained in the third trimester of pregnancy. These TCRs come from a female donor with multiple sclerosis, enrolled in a pregnancy study.

This chain connects TRBV19 to TRBJ2-3, with 8 bases aligning to TRBD1. The J segment lost 6 bases and the V segment lost 6 bases, leaving 5 bases of the junction unmatched. The CDR3 spans 13 residues. Germline V gene lookup returns CDR1 LNHDA and CDR2 SQIVND (reference sequence). The CDR3 reads CASRIRDRDTQYF. The CDR3 DNA sequence: TGTGCCAGTAGAATCCGGGACAGGGATACGCAGTATTTT.

The J gene is TRBJ2-1, the V gene TRBV30; 7 bases line up with TRBD2. Per the germline V gene, CDR1 is GTSNPN and CDR2 is SVGIG (reference sequence). This CDR3 comprises 13 residues. J was trimmed by 7 bases and V by 0 bases; bases with no gene match: 3. CDR3 DNA: TGTGCCTGGAGTGTGGGGCGGGAGAATGAGCAGTTCTTC. Protein sequence: CAWSVGRENEQFF.

The chain carries TRBV10-3 and TRBJ2-1, with 10 bases identical to TRBD2. Germline values: CDR1 ENHRY, CDR2 SYGVKD. The CDR3 extends over 14 amino acids. V lost 6 bases to trimming and J lost 8 bases; unmatched junction nucleotides: 7. CDR3 DNA: TGTGCCATCAGACTAGCGGGAACAGTGGATGAGCAGTTCTTC. As protein: CAIRLAGTVDEQFF.

This clone appeared a single time. This rearrangement joins TRBV27 to TRBJ2-5; D possibly corresponds to TRBD1 (5 bases). This CDR3 region has 15 residues. V lost 8 bases and J lost 7, with 23 bases in between. Germline CDR1 MNHEY, CDR2 SMNVEV (reference sequence). CDR3 sequence reads: CASRRALGPGGTQYF. CDR3 sequence (DNA): TGTGCCAGCCGTAGGGCCCTGGGGCCGGGCGGGACCCAGTACTTC.

This rearrangement joins TRBV10-3 to TRBJ1-6; D is possibly TRBD1 (6 bases). The CDR3 totals 16 residues. Trimming cost V 3 bases and J 6 bases, with 15 bases left between them. The germline CDR1 and CDR2 sequences are ENHRY and SYGVKD. CDR3: CAISDRYTGPNSPLHF. The CDR3 DNA follows: TGTGCCATCAGTGACCGTTATACAGGGCCTAATTCACCCCTCCACTTT.

The V gene is TRBV18, the J gene TRBJ2-7; 8 nucleotides match TRBD1. Germline lookup yields CDR1 KGHSH and CDR2 LQKENI. After removal of 6 bases from V and 2 bases from J, the junction contained 3 bases not matched to a gene. The CDR3 extends over 13 amino acids. DNA for the CDR3: TGTGCCAGCTCCCGGGGACAGGCCTACGAGCAGTACTTC. It specifies CASSRGQAYEQYF.

The rearrangement joins TRBV10-3 to TRBJ1-2, with 9 bases lining up with TRBD1. CDR1 ENHRY and CDR2 SYGVKD come from the germline V gene. J was trimmed by 1 base and V by 6 bases; bases with no gene match: 12. The CDR3 contains 17 residues. Here the CDR3 DNA reads TGTGCCATCAGCGTCCGGATACAGGGGGCCCTTAACTATGGCTACACCTTC. Translated, it gives CAISVRIQGALNYGYTF.

The chain links TRBV4-3 to TRBJ2-7; TRBD2 might be the D (6 bases). The CDR3 spans 15 residues. V was cut by 6 bases and J by 0 bases, with 15 bases left in between. The V gene's germline CDR1 is LGHNA and CDR2 YSLEER. In DNA, the CDR3 is TGCGCCAGCAGACAAACGGAGGACTACTCCTACGAGCAGTACTTC. Its translation: CASRQTEDYSYEQYF.

CDR3 DNA: TGTGCCATCCAAGGGGGACCCGGGACAATGGGGGAGACCCAGTACTTC. Its protein product is CAIQGGPGTMGETQYF. The chain employs TRBV10-3 and TRBJ2-5; D is perhaps TRBD1 (6 bases). The CDR3 is 16 residues long. Trimming cost V 8 bases and J 5 bases, with 24 bases left between them. Per germline, CDR1 ENHRY and CDR2 SYGVKD.

This sequence joins TRBV7-8 and TRBJ2-2; D call uncertain. This CDR3 region has 16 residues. V was cut by 5 bases and J by 0 bases, with 13 bases left in between. Germline V lookup: CDR1 SGHVS, CDR2 FQNEAQ. The CDR3: CASSPVRIANTGELFF. The CDR3 DNA sequence: TGTGCCAGCAGCCCCGTGAGGATAGCGAACACCGGGGAGCTGTTTTTT.

The chain links TRBV5-4 to TRBJ1-6; D gene uncertain. Germline values: CDR1 SGHNT, CDR2 YYREEE (reference sequence). CDR3 size: 15 residues. V lost 0 bases, J lost 10 bases, and 14 bases lay in between. As DNA, the CDR3 is TGTGCCAGCAGCTTGGCCGGGAGCACCACCTCACCCCTCCACTTT. This gives the protein CASSLAGSTTSPLHF.